The 29 T cell receptor beta chains listed next were all sequenced from one sample in a study of shared clonotypes between healthy human individuals. Here immunoSEQ multiplex PCR was the method, and the copy in TCRdb shows in-frame clones only, minus some. The data contain about 2.3 million clones, 85% to 95% of them singletons. The material sequenced was naive CD4+ T cells from PBMCs. Regarding subset: CD45RA+ positively selected. These TCRs come from a man in his late teens or twenties in good health. Some clones in this sample may be carry-over from other donors' samples.

The rearrangement uses TRBV18 and TRBJ2-5; D assignment may be TRBD1 or TRBD2 (5 bases each). The CDR3 is made up of 15 amino acids. Trimming removed 4 bases from V and 5 bases from J, with 17 bases in between. In germline, CDR1 is KGHSH, CDR2 LQKENI. The CDR3 spells CASSHGRDGWETQYF. CDR3 in DNA: TGTGCCAGCTCACACGGTCGGGACGGCTGGGAGACCCAGTACTTC. Using reference TRBV18 and TRBJ2-5 for the parts outside the CDR3, the full variable domain is NAGVMQNPRHLVRRRGQEARLRCSPMKGHSHVYWYRQLPEEGLKFMVYLQKENIIDESGMPKERFSAEFPKEGPSILRIQQVVRGDSAAYFCASSHGRDGWETQYFGPGTRLLVL.

A word on this clone: This CDR3 is also generated by other DNA sequences in the sample. This chain's CDR3 is CASSTSTDTQYF. DNA of the CDR3: TGTGCCAGCAGCACTAGCACAGATACGCAGTATTTT. The rearrangement joins TRBV7-9 to TRBJ2-3; D unclear. The CDR3 is 12 residues long. Germline V CDR1 and CDR2: SEHNR, FQNEAQ (reference sequence). The V gene lost 5 bases and the J gene lost 0 bases, with 3 bases spanning the gap.

This clone was counted only a few times. The rearrangement links TRBV2 to TRBJ2-5, with D tentatively TRBD2 (7 bases). The CDR3 has 14 residues. V was shortened by 7 bases and J by 5 bases, with 17 bases between the two germline ends. Germline V gene sequence: CDR1 SNHLY, CDR2 FYNNEI. CDR3 DNA sequence: TGTGCCAGCACCTGGGGGGGGGCCTTGGAGACCCAGTACTTC. Translating it yields CASTWGGALETQYF. Looking up the rest from reference TRBV2 and TRBJ2-5 gives the full variable domain: EPEVTQTPSHQVTQMGQEVILRCVPISNHLYFYWYRQILGQKVEFLVSFYNNEISEKSEIFDDQFSVERPDGSNFTLKIRSTKLEDSAMYFCASTWGGALETQYFGPGTRLLVL.

The chain has TRBV18 and TRBJ1-2; TRBD1 aligns across 7 bases. Germline V lookup: CDR1 KGHSH, CDR2 LQKENI. CDR3 length: 15 amino acids. The V gene end was trimmed by 5 bases and the J gene end by 4 bases; junction bases not matched to a gene: 10. The CDR3 loop is CASSSKGQVSYGYTF. The DNA of the CDR3 is TGTGCCAGCTCATCTAAAGGACAGGTGTCCTATGGCTACACCTTC.

The chain joins TRBV18 to TRBJ2-3, with 8 bases that match TRBD1. Germline loops: CDR1 KGHSH, CDR2 LQKENI. V lost 6 bases, J lost 2 bases, and 16 bases stayed unmatched. The CDR3 has 18 residues. The CDR3 loop reads CASSPPHETGGYTDTQYF. The CDR3 DNA reads as TGTGCCAGCTCTCCGCCTCATGAAACAGGGGGATACACAGATACGCAGTATTTT.

This chain uses TRBV7-7 with TRBJ1-3; D gene ambiguous. Trimming left V 5 bases short and J 2 bases short, with 7 bases between. The germline V gene encodes CDR1 SSHAT and CDR2 FNYEAQ (reference sequence). This CDR3 spans 13 amino acids. The CDR3 sequence: CASSASPGNTIYF. In DNA form, the CDR3 reads TGTGCCAGCAGCGCCTCCCCTGGAAACACCATATATTTT. The full variable domain, rest sourced from reference TRBV7-7 and TRBJ1-3, is GAGVSQSPRYKVTKRGQDVTLRCDPISSHATLYWYQQALGQGPEFLTYFNYEAQPDKSGLPSDRFSAERPEGSISTLTIQRTEQRDSAMYRCASSASPGNTIYFGEGSWLTVV.

This clone was seen a handful of times. The V and J genes are TRBV11-2 and TRBJ2-5; D not certain. Trimming pared 1 base from V and 7 bases from J, leaving 4 bases between. Germline V gene lookup returns CDR1 SGHAT and CDR2 FQNNGV. The CDR3 contains 11 residues. The CDR3 reads CASSLVGTQYF. The CDR3 DNA reads as TGTGCCAGCAGCTTAGTTGGGACCCAGTACTTC.

The rearrangement uses TRBV14 and TRBJ2-5; possible D gene TRBD1, 6 bases. V lost 0 bases and J lost 5, with 16 bases in between. Per the germline V gene, CDR1 is SGHDN and CDR2 is FVKESK. CDR3 size: 16 residues. The CDR3 DNA reads as TGTGCCAGCAGCCAAGACCGACAGGCCCTTGGGGAGACCCAGTACTTC. Amino acid sequence: CASSQDRQALGETQYF.

CDR3 in DNA: TGTGCCAGCAGCTCTAGCGGGCCTTCCCAAGAGACCCAGTACTTC. Encoded protein: CASSSSGPSQETQYF. The genes are TRBV28 and TRBJ2-5, with TRBD2 matching over 8 bases. The germline V gene has CDR1 MDHEN and CDR2 SYDVKM. Losses at the gene ends were 6 bases for V and 1 base for J; bases not matched to a gene: 7. CDR3 length: 15 amino acids.

The chain carries TRBV9 and TRBJ1-1; 7 bases agree with TRBD1. This CDR3 has 16 residues. J was trimmed by 0 bases and V by 0 bases; bases with no gene match: 5. Germline CDR1 SGDLS, CDR2 YYNGEE. CDR3 region: CASSVAPDRVNTEAFF. The CDR3 nucleotides are TGTGCCAGCAGCGTAGCCCCCGACAGGGTGAACACTGAAGCTTTCTTT.

J is TRBJ2-7 and V is TRBV7-9, with 8 bases lining up with TRBD2. The CDR3 loop spans 16 amino acids. J gave up 2 bases and V 2 bases, and 8 bases lay outside the gene matches. In germline, CDR1 is SEHNR, CDR2 FQNEAQ (reference sequence). The CDR3 DNA reads TGTGCCAGCAGCTTATTCTCGACTAGCGCGACCTACGAGCAGTACTTC. It yields the protein CASSLFSTSATYEQYF.

This clone was counted only a few times. The same CDR3 can be traced to other DNA sequences in this sample. The V gene is TRBV28, the J gene TRBJ2-7; no clear D gene. CDR3 length: 11 residues. Germline values: CDR1 MDHEN, CDR2 SYDVKM. The ends were cut back, 4 bases at V and 1 base at J, with 2 bases in the middle. As DNA, the CDR3 is TGTGCCAGCAGTTCTTCCTACGAGCAGTACTTC. It translates to CASSSSYEQYF.

The V and J genes are TRBV5-4 and TRBJ2-2, with 10 nucleotides matching TRBD1. Germline V CDR1 and CDR2: SGHNT, YYREEE (reference sequence). This CDR3 spans 15 amino acids. V was pared by 7 bases and J by 5 bases, with 8 bases of the junction left unmatched. DNA of the CDR3: TGTGCCAGCTCCACCCGGGACAGGGGAACCGGGGAGCTGTTTTTT. This codes for CASSTRDRGTGELFF.

The J gene is TRBJ2-2, the V gene TRBV9; 9 bases are a match to TRBD1. The junction had 4 bases not matched to a gene; V was cut back by 3 bases and J by 1 base. Germline V gives CDR1 SGDLS, CDR2 YYNGEE. This CDR3 region has 16 residues. The CDR3 region has the DNA TGTGCCAGCAGCGAACAGGGGGCGCAGAACACCGGGGAGCTGTTTTTT. Translation: CASSEQGAQNTGELFF.

The chain joins TRBV4-1 to TRBJ2-3; 10 nucleotides agree with TRBD1. CDR3 length: 17 amino acids. J gave up 4 bases and V 1 base, and 8 bases lay outside the gene matches. CDR1 and CDR2 (germline): MGHRA, YSYEKL. The CDR3 nucleotides read TGCGCCAGCAGCCAAGTGGGACAGGGGAAATTCGCAGATACGCAGTATTTT. It translates to CASSQVGQGKFADTQYF.

For the CDR3, the DNA is TGTGCCAGCAGCCATCCCGGGACAGGGGACACTGAAGCTTTCTTT. Its translation: CASSHPGTGDTEAFF. The rearrangement uses TRBV7-9 and TRBJ1-1; 10 bases agree with TRBD1. V lost 5 bases, J lost 3 bases, and 6 bases stayed unmatched. The CDR3 consists of 15 residues. Per the germline V gene, CDR1 is SEHNR and CDR2 is FQNEAQ (reference sequence). Complete variable domain (other parts from reference TRBV7-9 and TRBJ1-1): DTGVSQNPRHKITKRGQNVTFRCDPISEHNRLYWYRQTLGQGPEFLTYFQNEAQLEKSRLLSDRFSAERPKGSFSTLEIQRTEQGDSAMYLCASSHPGTGDTEAFFGQGTRLTVV.

The V and J genes are TRBV6-5 and TRBJ1-5, with no clear D. The length of the CDR3 is 16 residues. Looked up from germline, CDR1 is MNHEY and CDR2 is SVGAGI. The V gene lost 0 bases and the J gene lost 0 bases, with 9 bases spanning the gap. The CDR3 protein is CASSYSRADSNQPQHF. The CDR3 DNA reads as TGTGCCAGCAGTTACTCGAGGGCAGATAGCAATCAGCCCCAGCATTTT.

This chain uses TRBV7-3 with TRBJ2-1; 8 nucleotides align to TRBD1. CDR3 length: 15 amino acids. In germline, CDR1 is SGHTA, CDR2 FQGTGA. The V and J ends lost 3 bases and 5 bases, in that order; junction bases with no gene match: 6. The CDR3 region is CASSFGTGRNNEQFF. CDR3 nucleotide sequence: TGTGCCAGCAGCTTCGGGACAGGACGAAACAATGAGCAGTTCTTC.

The chain recombines TRBV6-4 with TRBJ2-4; TRBD1 matches 8 bases. The CDR3 is made up of 16 amino acids. The V gene end was trimmed by 11 bases and the J gene end by 0 bases; junction bases not matched to a gene: 12. In germline, CDR1 is MRHNA, CDR2 SNTAGT. The CDR3 is CACGQGGRLAKNIQYF. The DNA for the CDR3 is TGTGCCTGCGGACAGGGAGGTCGATTAGCCAAAAACATTCAGTACTTC.

In this sample, this clone turned up a few times. V and J are TRBV18 and TRBJ2-3, with D unresolved. The ends were cut back, 2 bases at V and 4 bases at J, with 7 bases in the middle. Germline values: CDR1 KGHSH, CDR2 LQKENI. This CDR3 contains 13 residues. CDR3 in DNA: TGTGCCAGCTCACCAGGGGTCGCAGATACGCAGTATTTT. It encodes CASSPGVADTQYF.

The rearrangement joins TRBV5-1 to TRBJ2-1; the match to TRBD1 covers 12 bases. This CDR3 has 15 residues. From germline, CDR1 is SGHRS and CDR2 YFSETQ. V was pared by 4 bases and J by 7 bases, with 6 bases of the junction left unmatched. The CDR3 DNA reads as TGCGCCAGCAGCACGGGACAGGGGGCCTTTAATGAGCAGTTCTTC. It yields the protein CASSTGQGAFNEQFF.

A few counts support this clone. The V gene is TRBV30, the J gene TRBJ1-2; D unclear. The length of the CDR3 is 13 residues. Germline assignment: CDR1 GTSNPN and CDR2 SVGIG (reference sequence). With 5 bases removed from V and 4 bases from J, the gap between germline ends came to 14 bases. CDR3 sequence: CAWGNTGGYGYTF. CDR3 DNA: TGTGCCTGGGGAAACACCGGAGGCTATGGCTACACCTTC.

The chain couples TRBV6-1 to TRBJ1-1; 7 bases align to TRBD1. Germline values: CDR1 MNHNS, CDR2 SASEGT. The ends lost 4 bases at V and 0 bases at J; junction bases unmatched: 2. CDR3 length: 14 residues. The CDR3 protein is CASSAGQLNTEAFF. For the CDR3, the DNA is TGTGCCAGCAGTGCGGGACAGTTGAACACTGAAGCTTTCTTT.

The rearrangement joins TRBV7-3 to TRBJ2-7; D ambiguous. V was pared by 3 bases and J by 4 bases, with 19 bases between. The CDR3 runs 16 residues. The germline gives CDR1 SGHTA, CDR2 FQGTGA. Here the CDR3 DNA reads TGTGCCAGCAGCTTGCGCGCGGCCACCCTCGGATACGAGCAGTACTTC. This translates into CASSLRAATLGYEQYF.

This clone was found once. The same CDR3 also results from other DNA sequences found in this sample. This chain uses TRBV5-1 with TRBJ2-1; a possible D gene is TRBD2 (5 bases). From germline, CDR1 is SGHRS and CDR2 YFSETQ. Trimming took 0 bases from V and 8 from J, leaving 6 bases between them. There are 12 residues in the CDR3. CDR3: CASSLVSDEQFF. The CDR3 coding sequence is TGCGCCAGCAGCTTGGTTAGCGATGAGCAGTTCTTC.

DNA for the CDR3: TGTGCCAGCAGTCCACCAAGGACAGGGGGGGTCACCGGGGAGCTGTTTTTT. Amino acid sequence: CASSPPRTGGVTGELFF. The chain links TRBV28 to TRBJ2-2; TRBD1 matches at 10 bases. The junction had 10 bases not matched to a gene; V was cut back by 5 bases and J by 4 bases. CDR1 and CDR2 from the germline V gene are MDHEN and SYDVKM. The CDR3 is made up of 17 amino acids.

On this clone itself: At the DNA level, this CDR3 is encoded by other sequences in the same sample as well. The chain is built from TRBV5-1 and TRBJ2-1; TRBD2 agrees at 7 bases. J was trimmed by 0 bases and V by 0 bases; bases with no gene match: 3. CDR1 is SGHRS, CDR2 YFSETQ, per germline. This CDR3 has 16 amino acids. Here the CDR3 reads CASSLDPGGSYNEQFF. Here the CDR3 DNA reads TGCGCCAGCAGCTTGGATCCGGGGGGCTCCTACAATGAGCAGTTCTTC.

The CDR3 here is CASSRQSRDTDTQYF. For the CDR3, the DNA is TGTGCCAGCAGCCGACAGTCCAGGGACACAGATACGCAGTATTTT. The genes are TRBV7-3 and TRBJ2-3, with TRBD1 as a possible D gene (5 bases). The V end lost 5 bases, the J end lost 2 bases, and 14 bases lay between the germline ends. The CDR3 runs to 15 residues. Germline loops: CDR1 SGHTA, CDR2 FQGTGA. The full variable domain, its missing parts supplied by reference TRBV7-3 and TRBJ2-3, is GAGVSQTPSNKVTEKGKYVELRCDPISGHTALYWYRQSLGQGPEFLIYFQGTGAADDSGLPNDRFFAVRPEGSVSTLKIQRTERGDSAVYLCASSRQSRDTDTQYFGPGTRLTVL.

As regards this clone: Additional DNA sequences in this sample encode the identical CDR3. The V and J genes are TRBV28 and TRBJ2-2; no clear D gene. V lost 5 bases and J lost 4, with 5 bases in between. CDR1 and CDR2 from the germline V gene are MDHEN and SYDVKM. CDR3 length equals 12 residues. The CDR3 coding sequence is TGTGCCAGCAGTCGGACCACCGGGGAGCTGTTTTTT. Its translation: CASSRTTGELFF.